One sample yielded the 13 T cell receptor beta chains listed below, sequenced in a study of response to subunit inactivated influenza vaccine. TCRdb recomputed calls from the RT-PCR reads with MiXCR, one row per CDR3 protein. The sample lists fewer than 800,000 distinct CDR3 sequences; 15% to 17% were seen once. Sample: PBMCs from blood, taken roughly 12 days after vaccination. Every receptor here comes from a man aged 50-59 years who received an inactivated influenza vaccine.

This clonotype was observed many times. CDR3 loop: CASSYRGPYNEQFF. The DNA for the CDR3 is TGTGCCAGCAGTTATCGGGGGCCCTACAATGAGCAGTTCTTC. V is TRBV6-2 or TRBV6-3 and J is TRBJ2-1; possibly TRBD1 or TRBD2 for D (6 bases each). The CDR3 consists of 14 residues. V dropped 3 bases and J dropped 2 bases, with 8 bases sitting between them. Per germline, CDR1 MNHEY and CDR2 SVGEGT.

The chain joins TRBV6-5 to TRBJ1-6; 8 nucleotides align to TRBD1. V was pared by 4 bases and J by 9 bases, with 8 bases of the junction left unmatched. The CDR3 is 15 amino acids. CDR1 is MNHEY, CDR2 SVGAGI, per germline. For the CDR3, the DNA is TGTGCCAGCAGTTCCTCGGGACAGGTTTTTTCACCCCTCCACTTT. It is translated as CASSSSGQVFSPLHF.

In its sample, this clonotype was seen a few times. The rearrangement links TRBV3-1 to TRBJ2-7; 9 nucleotides match TRBD2. Germline trimming cut 8 bases from V and 2 bases from J; bases unmatched to any gene: 4. Germline CDR1 is LGHDT and CDR2 is YNNKEL (reference sequence). The CDR3 runs to 13 residues. The CDR3 DNA reads TGTGCCAGCGGGGGACTAGCCGCCTACGAGCAGTACTTC. It translates to CASGGLAAYEQYF.

The chain joins TRBV29-1 to TRBJ2-5, with a weak D call TRBD1 (5 bases). Germline V lookup: CDR1 SQVTM, CDR2 ANQGSEA. V lost 4 bases to trimming and J lost 4 bases, with 13 bases between them. This CDR3 region has 13 residues. CDR3 nucleotides: TGCAGCGTTGTGGGCAGGGCCCCAGAGACCCAGTACTTC. Protein sequence: CSVVGRAPETQYF.

This clonotype was seen a single time. The chain links TRBV3-1 to TRBJ2-6; D not resolved. Germline loops: CDR1 LGHDT, CDR2 YNNKEL (reference sequence). V was clipped by 6 bases and J by 0 bases, with 9 bases between them. This CDR3 contains 15 residues. CDR3 DNA: TGTGCCAGCAGTCGCGGATTCTCTGGGGCCAACGTCCTGACTTTC. Protein sequence: CASSRGFSGANVLTF.

The V gene is TRBV7-2, the J gene TRBJ2-7; 9 bases match TRBD2. The V segment lost 3 bases and the J segment 2 bases; nucleotides outside the gene matches: 8. This CDR3 region has 16 residues. CDR1 is SGHTA and CDR2 is FQGNSA in the germline V gene. This CDR3 reads CASSLTSGQDAYEQYF. Here the CDR3 DNA reads TGTGCCAGCAGCTTGACTAGCGGCCAGGACGCCTACGAGCAGTACTTC.

This clonotype was seen a few times. The rearrangement links TRBV30 to TRBJ1-2; D unclear. The germline CDR1 and CDR2 sequences are GTSNPN and SVGIG (reference sequence). Between the trimmed V and J ends, which lost 0 bases and 1 base, there was a span of 15 bases. The CDR3 is made up of 16 amino acids. CDR3 DNA: TGTGCCTGGAGTGTAACTAGTTACACCAATAACTATGGCTACACCTTC. Amino acids: CAWSVTSYTNNYGYTF.

This clonotype has just a few counts. Germline and junction disagree at one end, which may indicate a read error. Here the CDR3 reads CSARASDVNTEAFF. CDR3 sequence (DNA): TGCAGTGCCAGAGCCTCGGACGTTAACACTGAAGCTTTCTTT. This chain joins TRBV20-1 and TRBJ1-1; D gene uncertain. This CDR3 contains 14 residues. Germline lookup yields CDR1 DFQATT and CDR2 SNEGSKA (reference sequence).

This clonotype was counted only a few times. The chain is built from TRBV6-4 and TRBJ2-3, with D perhaps matching TRBD2 (6 bases). V lost 2 bases to trimming and J lost 2 bases, with 11 bases between them. The CDR3 extends over 15 amino acids. CDR1 and CDR2 from the germline V gene are MRHNA and SNTAGT. DNA for the CDR3: TGTGCCAGCAGTGACGGCGGGGCCCCCACAGATACGCAGTATTTT. Its translation: CASSDGGAPTDTQYF.

This clonotype appeared many times. The rearrangement links TRBV6-2 or TRBV6-3 to TRBJ2-7; D is unclear. V lost 4 bases and J 2 bases, leaving 9 bases between the germline ends. Germline values: CDR1 MNHEY, CDR2 SVGEGT. This CDR3 has 13 amino acids. The CDR3 sequence: CASSFAFAYEQYF. For the CDR3, the DNA is TGTGCCAGCAGTTTTGCCTTCGCCTACGAGCAGTACTTC.

This sequence joins TRBV5-4 and TRBJ2-1; D possibly corresponds to TRBD1 (5 bases). V dropped 0 bases and J dropped 8 bases, with 15 bases sitting between them. Germline values: CDR1 SGHNT, CDR2 YYREEE (reference sequence). The CDR3 runs 15 residues. The CDR3 nucleotides are TGTGCCAGCAGCTTGGAGGGCAGGGCTTTGGATGAGCAGTTCTTC. Protein sequence: CASSLEGRALDEQFF.

The chain carries TRBV12-3 or TRBV12-4 and TRBJ2-2; D possibly corresponds to TRBD2 (6 bases). This CDR3 is 13 amino acids long. The V end was cut by 10 bases, the J end by 5 bases, with 14 bases between. CDR3 sequence reads: CATQEGRTGELFF. DNA for the CDR3: TGTGCCACTCAGGAGGGGCGTACCGGGGAGCTGTTTTTT.

J is TRBJ1-5 and V is TRBV10-3; D perhaps matches TRBD1 (5 bases). CDR3 size: 14 residues. Germline loops: CDR1 ENHRY, CDR2 SYGVKD. Trimming took off 4 bases at V and 0 bases at J, with 7 bases between the two ends. CDR3 DNA sequence: TGTGCCATCAGTGCGACAGTTAGCAATCAGCCCCAGCATTTT. The encoded protein is CAISATVSNQPQHF.